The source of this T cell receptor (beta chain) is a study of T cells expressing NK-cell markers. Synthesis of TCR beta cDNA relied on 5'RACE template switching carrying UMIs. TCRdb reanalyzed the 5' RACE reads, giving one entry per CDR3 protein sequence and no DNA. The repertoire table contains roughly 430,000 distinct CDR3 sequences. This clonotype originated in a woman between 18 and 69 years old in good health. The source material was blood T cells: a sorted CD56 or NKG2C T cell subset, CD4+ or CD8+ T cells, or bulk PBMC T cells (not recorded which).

This CDR3 is CASSLPQGLAEQFF. The chain recombines TRBV7-2 with TRBJ2-1; TCRdb selects TRBD2, and the lack of DNA leaves this call unchecked. The CDR3 runs to 14 residues. Per the germline V gene, CDR1 is SGHTA and CDR2 is FQGNSA.